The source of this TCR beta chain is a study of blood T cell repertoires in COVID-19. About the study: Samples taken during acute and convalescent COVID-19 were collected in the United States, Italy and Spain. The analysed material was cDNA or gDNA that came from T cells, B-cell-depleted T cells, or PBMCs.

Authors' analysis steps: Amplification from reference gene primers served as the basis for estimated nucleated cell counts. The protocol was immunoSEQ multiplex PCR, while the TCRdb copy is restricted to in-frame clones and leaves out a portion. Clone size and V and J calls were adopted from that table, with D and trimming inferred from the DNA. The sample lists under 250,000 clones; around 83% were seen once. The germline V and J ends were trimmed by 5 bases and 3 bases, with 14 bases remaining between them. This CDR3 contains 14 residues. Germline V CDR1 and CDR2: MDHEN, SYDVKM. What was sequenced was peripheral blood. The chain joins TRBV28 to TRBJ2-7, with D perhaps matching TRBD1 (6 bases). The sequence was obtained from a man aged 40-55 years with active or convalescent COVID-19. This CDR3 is CASSPETGRYEQYF. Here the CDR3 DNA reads TGTGCCAGCAGTCCCGAGACAGGCCGCTACGAGCAGTACTTC.